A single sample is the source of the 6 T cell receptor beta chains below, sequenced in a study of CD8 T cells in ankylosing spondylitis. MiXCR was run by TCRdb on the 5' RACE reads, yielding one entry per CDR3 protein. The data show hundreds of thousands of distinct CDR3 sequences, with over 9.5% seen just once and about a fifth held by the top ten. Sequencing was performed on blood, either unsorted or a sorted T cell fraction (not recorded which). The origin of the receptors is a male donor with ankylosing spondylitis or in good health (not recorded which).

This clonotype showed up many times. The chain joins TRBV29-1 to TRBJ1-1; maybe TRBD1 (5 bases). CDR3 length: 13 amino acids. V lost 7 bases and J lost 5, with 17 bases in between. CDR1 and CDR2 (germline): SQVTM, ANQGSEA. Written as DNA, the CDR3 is TGCAGCGCAGATCCAGGGTCGGGGACTGAAGCTTTCTTT. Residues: CSADPGSGTEAFF.

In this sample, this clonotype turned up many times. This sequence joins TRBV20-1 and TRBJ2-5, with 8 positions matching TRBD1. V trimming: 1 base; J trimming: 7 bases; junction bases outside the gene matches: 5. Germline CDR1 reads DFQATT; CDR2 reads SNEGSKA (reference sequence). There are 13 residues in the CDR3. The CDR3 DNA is TGCAGTGCTAGAGCCACAGGGGGGATGACCCAGTACTTC. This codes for CSARATGGMTQYF.

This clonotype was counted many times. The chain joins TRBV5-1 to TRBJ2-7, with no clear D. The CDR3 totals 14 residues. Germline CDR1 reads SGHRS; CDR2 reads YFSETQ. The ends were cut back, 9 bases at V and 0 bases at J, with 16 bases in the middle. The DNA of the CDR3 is TGCGCCACCCAGGCGAGTGGGAACTCCTACGAGCAGTACTTC. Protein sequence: CATQASGNSYEQYF.

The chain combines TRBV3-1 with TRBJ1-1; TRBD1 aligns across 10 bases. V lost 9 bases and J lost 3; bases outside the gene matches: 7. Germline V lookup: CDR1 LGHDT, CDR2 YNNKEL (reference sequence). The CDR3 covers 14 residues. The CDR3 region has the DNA TGTGCCAGGGAAAGACAGGGGGCGGACACTGAAGCTTTCTTT. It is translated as CARERQGADTEAFF. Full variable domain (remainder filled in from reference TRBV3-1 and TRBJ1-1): DTAVSQTPKYLVTQMGNDKSIKCEQNLGHDTMYWYKQDSKKFLKIMFSYNNKELIINETVPNRFSPKSPDKAHLNLHINSLELGDSAVYFCARERQGADTEAFFGQGTRLTVV.

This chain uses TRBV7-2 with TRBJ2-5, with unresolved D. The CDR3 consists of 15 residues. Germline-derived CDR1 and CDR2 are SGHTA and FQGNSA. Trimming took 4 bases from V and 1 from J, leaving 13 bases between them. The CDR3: CASSSGNNVQETQYF. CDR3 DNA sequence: TGTGCCAGCAGCTCCGGAAACAATGTCCAAGAGACCCAGTACTTC.

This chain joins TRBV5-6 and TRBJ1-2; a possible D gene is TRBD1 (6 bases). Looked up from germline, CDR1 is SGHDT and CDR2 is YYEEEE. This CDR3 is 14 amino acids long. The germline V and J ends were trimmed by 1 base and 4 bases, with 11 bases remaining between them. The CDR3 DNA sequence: TGTGCCAGCAGCTTGTGGGGGGCGAGCTATGGCTACACCTTC. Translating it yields CASSLWGASYGYTF.